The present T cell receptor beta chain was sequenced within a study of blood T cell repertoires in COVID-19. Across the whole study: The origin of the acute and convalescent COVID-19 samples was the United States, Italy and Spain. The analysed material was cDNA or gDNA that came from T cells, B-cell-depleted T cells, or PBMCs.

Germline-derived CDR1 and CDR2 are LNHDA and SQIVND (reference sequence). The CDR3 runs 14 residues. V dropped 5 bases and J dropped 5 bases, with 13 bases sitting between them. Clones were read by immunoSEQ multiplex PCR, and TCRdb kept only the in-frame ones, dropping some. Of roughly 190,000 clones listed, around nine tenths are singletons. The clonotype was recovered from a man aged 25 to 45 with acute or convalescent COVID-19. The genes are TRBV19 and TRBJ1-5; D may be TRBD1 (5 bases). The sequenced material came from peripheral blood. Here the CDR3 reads CASSLQGGHQPQHF. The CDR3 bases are TGTGCCAGTAGTCTCCAGGGAGGGCATCAGCCCCAGCATTTT.